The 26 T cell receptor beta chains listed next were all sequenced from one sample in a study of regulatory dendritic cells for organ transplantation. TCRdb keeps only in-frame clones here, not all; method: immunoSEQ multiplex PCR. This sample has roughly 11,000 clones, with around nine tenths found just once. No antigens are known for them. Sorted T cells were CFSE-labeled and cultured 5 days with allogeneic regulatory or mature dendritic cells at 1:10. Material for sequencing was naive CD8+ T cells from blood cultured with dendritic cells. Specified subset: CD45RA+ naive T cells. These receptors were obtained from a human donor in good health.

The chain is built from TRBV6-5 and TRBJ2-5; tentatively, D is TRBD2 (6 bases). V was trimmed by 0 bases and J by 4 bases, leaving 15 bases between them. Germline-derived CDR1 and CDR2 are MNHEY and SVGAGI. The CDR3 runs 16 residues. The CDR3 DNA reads TGTGCCAGCAGTTACTCGAGAGGTCTCGGGGGAGAGACCCAGTACTTC. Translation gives CASSYSRGLGGETQYF.

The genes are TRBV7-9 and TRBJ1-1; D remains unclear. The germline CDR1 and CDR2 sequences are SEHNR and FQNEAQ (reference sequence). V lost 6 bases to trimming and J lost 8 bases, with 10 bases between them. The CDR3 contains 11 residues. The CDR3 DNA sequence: TGTGCCAGCAGGACAACGGGCGAAGCTTTCTTT. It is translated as CASRTTGEAFF. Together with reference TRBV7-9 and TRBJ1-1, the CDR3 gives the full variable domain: DTGVSQNPRHKITKRGQNVTFRCDPISEHNRLYWYRQTLGQGPEFLTYFQNEAQLEKSRLLSDRFSAERPKGSFSTLEIQRTEQGDSAMYLCASRTTGEAFFGQGTRLTVV.

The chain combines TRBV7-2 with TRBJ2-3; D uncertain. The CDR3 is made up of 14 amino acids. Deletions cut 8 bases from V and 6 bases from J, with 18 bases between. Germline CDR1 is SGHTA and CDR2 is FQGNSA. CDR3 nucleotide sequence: TGTGCCAGCGACAAGTGGGAAGATGTGGATACGCAGTATTTT. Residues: CASDKWEDVDTQYF.

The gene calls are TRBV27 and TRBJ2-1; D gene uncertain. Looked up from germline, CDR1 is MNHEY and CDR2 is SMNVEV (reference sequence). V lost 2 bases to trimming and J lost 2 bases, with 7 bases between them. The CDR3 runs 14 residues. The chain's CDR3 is CASSLDGPYNEQFF. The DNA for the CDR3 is TGTGCCAGCAGTTTAGACGGCCCCTACAATGAGCAGTTCTTC.

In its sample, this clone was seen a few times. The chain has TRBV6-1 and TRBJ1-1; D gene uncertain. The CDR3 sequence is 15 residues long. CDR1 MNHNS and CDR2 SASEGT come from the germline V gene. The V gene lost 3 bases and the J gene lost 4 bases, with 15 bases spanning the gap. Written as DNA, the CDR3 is TGTGCCAGCAGTGAGGTCTACGTGGCGAGCACTGAAGCTTTCTTT. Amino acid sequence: CASSEVYVASTEAFF.

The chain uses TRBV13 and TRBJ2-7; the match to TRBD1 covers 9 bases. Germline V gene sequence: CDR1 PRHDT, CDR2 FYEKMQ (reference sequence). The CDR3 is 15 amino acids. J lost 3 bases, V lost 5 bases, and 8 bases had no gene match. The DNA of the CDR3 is TGTGCCAGCAGCACGGAACGGGACAGGGACTACGAGCAGTACTTC. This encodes CASSTERDRDYEQYF.

CDR3 sequence (DNA): TGTGCCAGCAGCTCACAGGGGACTAATGAAAAACTGTTTTTT. Its translation is CASSSQGTNEKLFF. V is TRBV5-6 and J is TRBJ1-4; 7 bases match TRBD1. The CDR3 consists of 14 residues. Unmatched junction bases numbered 1, after V lost 3 bases and J lost 2 bases. Germline loops: CDR1 SGHDT, CDR2 YYEEEE.

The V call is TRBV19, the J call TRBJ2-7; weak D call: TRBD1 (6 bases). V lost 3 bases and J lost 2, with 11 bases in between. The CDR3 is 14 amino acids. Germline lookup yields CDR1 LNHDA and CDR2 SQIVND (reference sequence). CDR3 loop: CASSMYRDTYEQYF. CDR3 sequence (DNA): TGTGCCAGTAGTATGTACAGGGATACCTACGAGCAGTACTTC.

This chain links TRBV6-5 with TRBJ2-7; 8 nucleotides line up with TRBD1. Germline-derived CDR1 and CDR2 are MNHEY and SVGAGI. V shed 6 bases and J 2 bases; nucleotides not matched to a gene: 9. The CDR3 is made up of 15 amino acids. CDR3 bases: TGTGCCAGCAGACTAACAGGGGGAATAACCTACGAGCAGTACTTC. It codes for CASRLTGGITYEQYF.

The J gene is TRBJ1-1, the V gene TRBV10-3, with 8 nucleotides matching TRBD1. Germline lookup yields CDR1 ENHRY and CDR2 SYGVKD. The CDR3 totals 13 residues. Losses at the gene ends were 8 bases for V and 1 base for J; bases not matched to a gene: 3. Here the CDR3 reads CAIQGATNTEAFF. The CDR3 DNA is TGTGCCATCCAGGGGGCGACGAACACTGAAGCTTTCTTT.

CDR3 in amino acids: CASSPDWAGEQYF. CDR3 bases: TGCGCCAGCAGCCCAGACTGGGCAGGCGAGCAGTACTTC. This sequence joins TRBV4-3 and TRBJ2-7; no clear D gene. The germline V gene has CDR1 LGHNA and CDR2 YSLEER. The CDR3 is 13 amino acids. V was clipped by 4 bases and J by 6 bases, with 13 bases between them.

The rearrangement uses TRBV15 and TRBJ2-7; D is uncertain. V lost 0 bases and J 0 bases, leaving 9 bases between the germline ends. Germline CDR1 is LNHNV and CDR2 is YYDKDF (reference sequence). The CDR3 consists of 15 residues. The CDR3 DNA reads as TGTGCCACCAGCAGAGATCTTGTGAGCTCCTACGAGCAGTACTTC. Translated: CATSRDLVSSYEQYF.

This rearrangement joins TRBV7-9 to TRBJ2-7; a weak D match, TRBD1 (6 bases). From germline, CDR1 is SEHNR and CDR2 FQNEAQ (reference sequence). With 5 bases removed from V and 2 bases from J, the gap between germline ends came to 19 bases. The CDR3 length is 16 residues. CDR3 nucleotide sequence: TGTGCCAGCAGCCATATGACAGGCCCAGGGGCCTACGAGCAGTACTTC. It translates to CASSHMTGPGAYEQYF.

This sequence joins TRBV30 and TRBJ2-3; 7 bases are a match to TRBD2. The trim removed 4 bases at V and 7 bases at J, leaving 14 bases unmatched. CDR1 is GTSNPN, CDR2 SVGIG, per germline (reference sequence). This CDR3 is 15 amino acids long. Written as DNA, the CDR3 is TGTGCCTGGACCCAAAGGGAGGGCCTGGCAAATACGCAGTATTTT. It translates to CAWTQREGLANTQYF.

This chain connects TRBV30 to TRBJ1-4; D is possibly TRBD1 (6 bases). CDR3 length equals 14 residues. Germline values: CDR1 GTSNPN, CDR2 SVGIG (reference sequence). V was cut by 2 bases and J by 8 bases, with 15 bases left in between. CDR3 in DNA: TGTGCCTGGAGTAGGCGGGGGGCAGGGGAAAAACTGTTTTTT. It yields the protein CAWSRRGAGEKLFF.

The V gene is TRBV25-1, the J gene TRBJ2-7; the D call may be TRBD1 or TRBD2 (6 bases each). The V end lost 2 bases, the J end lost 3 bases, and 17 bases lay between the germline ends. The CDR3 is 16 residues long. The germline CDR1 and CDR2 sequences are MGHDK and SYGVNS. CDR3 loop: CASSEEGPGEVYEQYF. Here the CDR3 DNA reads TGTGCCAGCAGTGAAGAGGGGCCAGGGGAGGTCTACGAGCAGTACTTC.

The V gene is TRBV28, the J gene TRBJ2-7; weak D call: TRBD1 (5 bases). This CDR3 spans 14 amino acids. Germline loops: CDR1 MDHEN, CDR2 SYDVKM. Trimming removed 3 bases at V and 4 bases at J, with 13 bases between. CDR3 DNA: TGTGCCAGCAGTTTCTTCCAGGGTCGGTACGAGCAGTACTTC. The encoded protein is CASSFFQGRYEQYF.

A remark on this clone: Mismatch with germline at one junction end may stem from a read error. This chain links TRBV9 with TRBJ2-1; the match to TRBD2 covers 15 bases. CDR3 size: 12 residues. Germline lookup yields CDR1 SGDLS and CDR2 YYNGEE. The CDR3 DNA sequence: TGTGCCAGCACCGGACTAGCGGGAGGGGTCGTCTTC. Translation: CASTGLAGGVVF.

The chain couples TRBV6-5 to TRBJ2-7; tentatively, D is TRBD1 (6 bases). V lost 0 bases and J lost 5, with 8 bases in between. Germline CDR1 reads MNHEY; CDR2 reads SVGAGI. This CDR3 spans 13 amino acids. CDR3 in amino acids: CASSYSRGNEQYF. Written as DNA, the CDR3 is TGTGCCAGCAGTTACTCGAGGGGGAACGAGCAGTACTTC.

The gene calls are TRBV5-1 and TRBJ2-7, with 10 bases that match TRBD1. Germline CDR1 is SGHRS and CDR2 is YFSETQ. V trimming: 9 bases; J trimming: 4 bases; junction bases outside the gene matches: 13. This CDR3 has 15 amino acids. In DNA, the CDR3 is TGCGCCACCTCGACTGGGGACAGGGGACCTTACGAGCAGTACTTC. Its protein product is CATSTGDRGPYEQYF.

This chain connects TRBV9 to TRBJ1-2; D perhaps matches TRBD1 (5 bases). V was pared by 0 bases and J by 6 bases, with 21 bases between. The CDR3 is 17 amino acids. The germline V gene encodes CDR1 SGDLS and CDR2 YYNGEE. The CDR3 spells CASSVVSLEGVEDGYTF. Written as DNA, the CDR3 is TGTGCCAGCAGCGTAGTAAGTTTGGAAGGGGTGGAGGATGGCTACACCTTC.

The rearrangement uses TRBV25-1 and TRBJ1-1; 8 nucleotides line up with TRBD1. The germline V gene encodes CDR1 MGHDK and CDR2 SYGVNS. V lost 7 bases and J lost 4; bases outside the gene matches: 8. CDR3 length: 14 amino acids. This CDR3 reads CASTRQGTGTEAFF. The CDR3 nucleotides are TGTGCCAGCACTAGACAGGGGACGGGCACTGAAGCTTTCTTT.

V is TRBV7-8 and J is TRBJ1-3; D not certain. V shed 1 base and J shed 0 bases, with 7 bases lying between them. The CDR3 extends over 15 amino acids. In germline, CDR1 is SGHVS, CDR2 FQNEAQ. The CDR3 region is CASSLGVSSGNTIYF. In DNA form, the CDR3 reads TGTGCCAGCAGCTTAGGGGTTAGCTCTGGAAACACCATATATTTT.

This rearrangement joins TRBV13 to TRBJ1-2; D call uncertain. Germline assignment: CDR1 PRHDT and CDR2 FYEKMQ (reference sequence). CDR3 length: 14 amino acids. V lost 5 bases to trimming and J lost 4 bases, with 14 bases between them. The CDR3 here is CASSPRTDLYGYTF. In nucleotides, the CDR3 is TGTGCCAGCAGCCCCCGGACGGACCTCTATGGCTACACCTTC.

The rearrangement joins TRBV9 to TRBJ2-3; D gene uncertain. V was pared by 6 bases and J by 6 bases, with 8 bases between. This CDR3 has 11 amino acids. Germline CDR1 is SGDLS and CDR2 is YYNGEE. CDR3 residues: CASNDRDTQYF. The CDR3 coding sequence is TGTGCCAGCAATGACCGGGATACGCAGTATTTT.

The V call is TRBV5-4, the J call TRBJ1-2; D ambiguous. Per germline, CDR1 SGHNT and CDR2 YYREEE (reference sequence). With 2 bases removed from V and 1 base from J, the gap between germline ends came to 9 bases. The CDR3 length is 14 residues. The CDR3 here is CASSFDLNNYGYTF. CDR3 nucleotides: TGTGCCAGCAGCTTCGACCTTAATAACTATGGCTACACCTTC.